Each of the 28 T cell receptor beta chains below was sequenced from the same sample in a study of T cells in Graves' hyperthyroidism and ophthalmopathy. Amplification targeted TCR beta CDR3 regions from RNA transcripts. The HTBI primer set served for first-round RT-PCR of the TCR CDR3. TCRdb analysed the multiplex PCR reads with MiXCR anew, one entry per CDR3 protein. This table has around 480,000 distinct CDR3 sequences, about 15% appearing once. The specimen was blood. These receptors were taken from a young woman with Graves' hyperthyroidism.

This clonotype was picked up many times. This chain connects TRBV11-2 to TRBJ2-1, with 7 bases matching TRBD2. Germline CDR1 SGHAT, CDR2 FQNNGV. The V and J ends lost 0 bases and 7 bases, in that order; junction bases with no gene match: 15. This CDR3 has 18 amino acids. CDR3 sequence reads: CASSLDLREAGSRNEQFF. In DNA, the CDR3 is TGTGCCAGCAGCTTAGATCTTCGGGAGGCGGGGTCCAGGAATGAGCAGTTCTTC. The entire variable domain, with the rest obtained from reference TRBV11-2 and TRBJ2-1, is as follows: EAGVAQSPRYKIIEKRQSVAFWCNPISGHATLYWYQQILGQGPKLLIQFQNNGVVDDSQLPKDRFSAERLKGVDSTLKIQPAKLEDSAVYLCASSLDLREAGSRNEQFFGPGTRLTVL.

This clonotype was observed a few times. J is TRBJ2-7 and V is TRBV5-6, with 9 nucleotides matching TRBD2. The CDR3 totals 16 residues. Germline-derived CDR1 and CDR2 are SGHDT and YYEEEE. Trimming cost V 0 bases and J 5 bases; bases outside gene matches: 9. In DNA, the CDR3 is TGTGCCAGCAGCTTGGGCCTAGCGGGAACTTGGGACGAGCAGTACTTC. Encoded protein: CASSLGLAGTWDEQYF.

This clonotype was picked up many times. This sequence joins TRBV20-1 and TRBJ2-3, with a tentative D call TRBD2 (6 bases). From germline, CDR1 is DFQATT and CDR2 SNEGSKA (reference sequence). The V end lost 3 bases, the J end lost 6 bases, and 22 bases lay between the germline ends. This CDR3 comprises 16 residues. For the CDR3, the DNA is TGCAGTGCTAGTCGGGGACTCCCGGGTTTCGGGGATACGCAGTATTTT. This gives the protein CSASRGLPGFGDTQYF.

Many counts were recorded for this clonotype. The rearrangement uses TRBV11-3 and TRBJ1-1, with a weak D call TRBD1 (5 bases). The CDR3 consists of 15 residues. CDR1 is SGHNT, CDR2 YENEEA, per germline. V lost 2 bases, J lost 0 bases, and 10 bases lay in between. CDR3 coding DNA: TGTGCCAGCAGCTTAACTCGCAGGGTGAACACTGAAGCTTTCTTT. Its translation: CASSLTRRVNTEAFF. The full variable domain, its missing parts supplied by reference TRBV11-3 and TRBJ1-1, is EAGVVQSPRYKIIEKKQPVAFWCNPISGHNTLYWYLQNLGQGPELLIRYENEEAVDDSQLPKDRFSAERLKGVDSTLKIQPAELGDSAVYLCASSLTRRVNTEAFFGQGTRLTVV.

This clonotype was found many times. The chain employs TRBV6-1 and TRBJ2-7; TRBD1 matches at 10 bases. Germline CDR1 MNHNS, CDR2 SASEGT. This CDR3 has 14 residues. With V trimmed by 4 bases and J by 7 bases, 7 bases remained unmatched. CDR3 coding DNA: TGTGCCAGCAGTGCCGGGACAGGGGTATGGGAGCAGTACTTC. This gives the protein CASSAGTGVWEQYF.

This clonotype was picked up many times. J is TRBJ1-2 and V is TRBV12-3 or TRBV12-4, with D maybe TRBD1 (5 bases). The ends were cut back, 6 bases at V and 8 bases at J, with 16 bases in the middle. This CDR3 comprises 13 residues. The CDR3 protein is CASRPGTSGGYTF. CDR3 bases: TGTGCCAGCAGGCCCGGGACCTCGGGCGGCTACACCTTC.

V usage is TRBV7-9 and J usage is TRBJ2-1; 7 nucleotides agree with TRBD1. CDR1 is SEHNR, CDR2 FQNEAQ, per germline (reference sequence). CDR3 length: 12 residues. Germline trimming cut 5 bases from V and 15 bases from J; bases unmatched to any gene: 10. This chain's CDR3 is CASSAPGTEAFF. The CDR3 DNA sequence: TGTGCCAGCAGCGCCCCCGGGACAGAGGCGTTCTTC.

CDR3 region: CASSERVAGDNEQFF. The CDR3, as DNA: TGTGCCAGCAGTGAAAGGGTGGCGGGAGACAATGAGCAGTTCTTC. This chain links TRBV25-1 with TRBJ2-1; 7 nucleotides match TRBD2. The CDR3 covers 15 residues. Germline CDR1 reads MGHDK; CDR2 reads SYGVNS. Unmatched junction bases numbered 6, after V lost 2 bases and J lost 5 bases.

In nucleotides, the CDR3 is TGTGCCAGCAGCGTTTGGGGCAGAGAGCAGTTCTTC. This sequence encodes CASSVWGREQFF. The chain combines TRBV9 with TRBJ2-1; possible D gene TRBD1, 5 bases. The V gene's germline CDR1 is SGDLS and CDR2 YYNGEE. V was pared by 2 bases and J by 10 bases, with 10 bases between. The length of the CDR3 is 12 residues.

This clonotype has only a few counts. The chain joins TRBV6-2 or TRBV6-3 to TRBJ1-5; D is undetermined. V shed 8 bases and J shed 5 bases, with 10 bases lying between them. Germline V gene sequence: CDR1 MNHEY, CDR2 SVGEGT. The CDR3 has 12 amino acids. The CDR3 loop reads CASSRLDQPQHF. CDR3 DNA sequence: TGTGCCAGCTCTCGGTTGGATCAGCCCCAGCATTTT.

This clonotype was observed many times. CDR3 DNA: TGTGCCAGCCGGGGACAGGGACGCGCCGAAGCTTTCTTT. Encoded protein: CASRGQGRAEAFF. This sequence joins TRBV12-3 or TRBV12-4 and TRBJ1-1, with 9 bases fitting TRBD1. Trimming took 8 bases from V and 8 from J; bases not matched to a gene: 9. The CDR3 sequence is 13 residues long.

The sample holds many counts of this clonotype. The chain links TRBV28 to TRBJ2-7; no definite D call. This CDR3 contains 15 residues. The V gene lost 3 bases and the J gene lost 5 bases, with 17 bases spanning the gap. Germline values: CDR1 MDHEN, CDR2 SYDVKM. CDR3 loop: CASSFHGGLSNEQYV. Written as DNA, the CDR3 is TGTGCCAGCAGTTTTCATGGCGGCCTTAGCAACGAGCAGTACGTC.

In its sample, this clonotype was seen many times. This rearrangement joins TRBV5-1 to TRBJ2-3; D gene ambiguous. V lost 2 bases, J lost 4 bases, and 8 bases lay in between. The CDR3 is 13 residues long. CDR1 and CDR2 from the germline V gene are SGHRS and YFSETQ. For the CDR3, the DNA is TGCGCCAGCAGCTTTCTCGGTCCAGATACGCAGTATTTT. It codes for CASSFLGPDTQYF.

This clonotype was seen repeatedly, ten times or more. The chain links TRBV9 to TRBJ1-4; possible D gene TRBD1, 6 bases. V lost 4 bases to trimming and J lost 0 bases, with 16 bases between them. From germline, CDR1 is SGDLS and CDR2 YYNGEE. The CDR3 runs 17 residues. The CDR3: CASSSRGGLATNEKLFF. In DNA form, the CDR3 reads TGTGCCAGCAGCTCCCGCGGGGGCCTTGCAACTAATGAAAAACTGTTTTTT.

This clonotype was seen more than once but under ten times. This chain links TRBV20-1 with TRBJ2-7; 7 bases align to TRBD1. The DNA end lines up better with TRBJ2-1; the J call may be wrong. Germline V gives CDR1 DFQATT, CDR2 SNEGSKA (reference sequence). The length of the CDR3 is 13 residues. CDR3 coding DNA: TGCAGTGCTGACGACAGGGCCTCCTACGAGCAGTTCTTC. Its protein product is CSADDRASYEQFF.

This clonotype was recorded at least ten times. The rearrangement uses TRBV7-9 and TRBJ2-3; possible D gene TRBD2, 6 bases. V lost 2 bases to trimming and J lost 1 base, with 19 bases between them. The CDR3 is made up of 18 amino acids. The germline CDR1 and CDR2 sequences are SEHNR and FQNEAQ (reference sequence). DNA of the CDR3: TGTGCCAGCAGCTTAACGGATGGCGCGGGATCGGGCACAGATACGCAGTATTTT. This codes for CASSLTDGAGSGTDTQYF.

The CDR3 region is CASRVGLAGSIDEQFF. CDR3 nucleotide sequence: TGTGCCAGCAGGGTAGGACTAGCGGGGAGCATTGATGAGCAGTTCTTC. The gene calls are TRBV6-1 and TRBJ2-1, with 12 bases fitting TRBD2. The germline gives CDR1 MNHNS, CDR2 SASEGT. The CDR3 is made up of 16 amino acids. V lost 6 bases and J lost 8; bases outside the gene matches: 11.

The table lists this clonotype with many counts. V gene TRBV18 combines with J gene TRBJ2-6; D gene unclear. CDR1 is KGHSH, CDR2 LQKENI, per germline. The CDR3 is 15 amino acids. Trimming took off 2 bases at V and 6 bases at J, with 11 bases between the two ends. In DNA, the CDR3 is TGTGCCAGCTCACCATGGGTTTCGGAGGCCAACGTCCTGACTTTC. Its translation is CASSPWVSEANVLTF.

In its sample, this clonotype was seen a few times. The J gene is TRBJ2-1, the V gene TRBV7-2; D may match TRBD1 or TRBD2 (5 bases each). The germline V gene encodes CDR1 SGHTA and CDR2 FQGNSA. Trimming cost V 6 bases and J 4 bases, with 19 bases left between them. This CDR3 comprises 16 residues. The CDR3 here is CASRPRTLGAYNEQFF. CDR3 coding DNA: TGTGCCAGCAGACCCAGGACTCTCGGGGCATACAATGAGCAGTTCTTC. Full variable domain (rest looked up from reference TRBV7-2 and TRBJ2-1): GAGVSQSPSNKVTEKGKDVELRCDPISGHTALYWYRQSLGQGLEFLIYFQGNSAPDKSGLPSDRFSAERTGGSVSTLTIQRTQQEDSAVYLCASRPRTLGAYNEQFFGPGTRLTVL.

This clonotype was observed many times. V and J are TRBV6-1 and TRBJ2-3, with D unclear. Germline-derived CDR1 and CDR2 are MNHNS and SASEGT. The V gene lost 3 bases and the J gene lost 4 bases, with 17 bases spanning the gap. This CDR3 contains 16 residues. CDR3: CASSDPRYFTADTQYF. Written as DNA, the CDR3 is TGTGCCAGCAGTGACCCTCGATACTTCACGGCAGATACGCAGTATTTT.

This clonotype showed up many times. The chain has TRBV7-8 and TRBJ2-5; no firm D call. In germline, CDR1 is SGHVS, CDR2 FQNEAQ. This CDR3 is 16 amino acids long. The germline V and J ends were trimmed by 1 base and 7 bases, with 19 bases remaining between them. As DNA, the CDR3 is TGTGCCAGCAGCTTAGTGTGGGTTCTGGCGCCCGGGACCCAGTACTTC. Translation gives CASSLVWVLAPGTQYF.

This clonotype has ten or more counts. This chain connects TRBV12-3 or TRBV12-4 to TRBJ1-2; no clear D gene. Trimming removed 7 bases at V and 5 bases at J, with 17 bases between. The CDR3 consists of 14 residues. The CDR3 loop reads CASITVGKAYGYTF. The DNA of the CDR3 is TGTGCCAGCATTACCGTCGGAAAGGCTTATGGCTACACCTTC.

This clonotype has a count of ten or more. The chain recombines TRBV13 with TRBJ2-7; 8 nucleotides line up with TRBD2. Germline V gives CDR1 PRHDT, CDR2 FYEKMQ (reference sequence). This CDR3 is built from 16 residues. With 7 bases clipped from V and 5 bases from J, the junction kept 16 bases outside the gene matches. CDR3 loop: CASTLIGGGQNHEQYF. The CDR3 region has the DNA TGTGCCAGCACCCTCATCGGCGGGGGGCAAAACCACGAGCAGTACTTC.

This clonotype has more than one count but fewer than ten. This rearrangement joins TRBV28 to TRBJ1-1; maybe TRBD1 (6 bases). The CDR3 loop spans 12 amino acids. Germline loops: CDR1 MDHEN, CDR2 SYDVKM. V was clipped by 6 bases and J by 8 bases, with 13 bases between them. CDR3 sequence reads: CASRTQGLEAFF. CDR3 DNA: TGTGCCAGCAGAACACAGGGTTTGGAAGCTTTCTTT. Supplemented by reference TRBV28 and TRBJ1-1, the full variable domain reads DVKVTQSSRYLVKRTGEKVFLECVQDMDHENMFWYRQDPGLGLRLIYFSYDVKMKEKGDIPEGYSVSREKKERFSLILESASTNQTSMYLCASRTQGLEAFFGQGTRLTVV.

This clonotype showed up many times. The chain is built from TRBV27 and TRBJ2-1, with 9 positions matching TRBD1. Trimming took 0 bases from V and 11 from J; bases not matched to a gene: 8. Germline V CDR1 and CDR2: MNHEY, SMNVEV (reference sequence). The CDR3 has 15 residues. The CDR3 is CASSLSGQGIVKQFF. The CDR3 bases are TGTGCCAGCAGTTTATCGGGACAGGGTATTGTTAAGCAGTTCTTC.

This clonotype was observed a few times. The chain recombines TRBV5-1 with TRBJ1-4; possible D gene TRBD1, 5 bases. CDR3 size: 14 residues. Deletions cut 7 bases from V and 7 bases from J, with 17 bases between. Germline CDR1 is SGHRS and CDR2 is YFSETQ. The CDR3 is CASAWGGDGEKLFF. CDR3 DNA sequence: TGCGCCAGCGCCTGGGGAGGGGACGGTGAAAAACTGTTTTTT.

Many counts were recorded for this clonotype. This sequence joins TRBV7-2 and TRBJ2-1, with 9 bases lining up with TRBD1. CDR1 SGHTA and CDR2 FQGNSA come from the germline V gene. This CDR3 has 15 residues. V lost 4 bases to trimming and J lost 5 bases; unmatched junction nucleotides: 6. CDR3 DNA: TGTGCCAGCAGCTCCTGGGACAGGGCGAACAATGAGCAGTTCTTC. Protein sequence: CASSSWDRANNEQFF. The full variable domain, its missing parts supplied by reference TRBV7-2 and TRBJ2-1, is GAGVSQSPSNKVTEKGKDVELRCDPISGHTALYWYRQSLGQGLEFLIYFQGNSAPDKSGLPSDRFSAERTGGSVSTLTIQRTQQEDSAVYLCASSSWDRANNEQFFGPGTRLTVL.

As concerns this clonotype: A much larger clone lies one base from this, so it may be a read error. The V call is TRBV30, the J call TRBJ1-1; no reliable D call. Per the germline V gene, CDR1 is GTSNPN and CDR2 is SVGIG (reference sequence). The CDR3 covers 10 residues. DNA of the CDR3: TGTACCTGGAGTGTATCCGAAGCTTTCTTT. Residues: CTWSVSEAFF.